Below, 25 T cell receptor beta chains from the same sample are listed, as sequenced in a study of shared clonotypes between healthy human individuals. Libraries were prepared by immunoSEQ multiplex PCR; TCRdb keeps only in-frame clonotypes and omits some of them. The profile covers 800,000 to 1,200,000 clones, with around 78% appearing a single time and 0.52% taken by the ten largest. The source material was memory CD4+ T cells from PBMCs. The subset here: CD45RA-negative fraction. The receptors derive from a man younger than 35 in good health. Some clones in this sample may be carry-over from other donors' samples.

The V gene is TRBV11-2, the J gene TRBJ2-7; TRBD2 matches 10 bases. Looked up from germline, CDR1 is SGHAT and CDR2 is FQNNGV. Trimming took 5 bases from V and 2 from J; bases not matched to a gene: 18. This CDR3 region has 19 residues. This chain's CDR3 is CASSPATASGRIFPYEQYF. The CDR3, as DNA: TGTGCCAGCAGCCCCGCTACAGCTAGCGGGAGAATTTTTCCCTACGAGCAGTACTTC.

This chain links TRBV6-6 with TRBJ1-1; tentatively, D is TRBD1 (5 bases). Germline lookup yields CDR1 MNHNY and CDR2 SVGAGI (reference sequence). The CDR3 consists of 14 residues. V was cut by 5 bases and J by 4 bases, with 14 bases left in between. The DNA of the CDR3 is TGTGCCAGCAGTCAGGGAATTCTCCTCACTGAAGCTTTCTTT. Translation: CASSQGILLTEAFF.

The rearrangement uses TRBV10-3 and TRBJ2-2; D is ambiguous. Trimming took 7 bases from V and 4 from J, leaving 4 bases between them. The CDR3 consists of 11 residues. Germline V gene sequence: CDR1 ENHRY, CDR2 SYGVKD. CDR3 DNA sequence: TGTGCCATCACTAGCACCGGGGAGCTGTTTTTT. This translates into CAITSTGELFF.

This rearrangement joins TRBV6-9 to TRBJ2-2; TRBD1 is a possible D gene (6 bases). CDR1 and CDR2 from the germline V gene are MNHGY and SVAAGI. With 6 bases removed from V and 0 bases from J, the gap between germline ends came to 11 bases. This CDR3 is 15 amino acids long. CDR3 sequence reads: CASRHQGPNTGELFF. The CDR3 DNA follows: TGTGCCAGCAGGCATCAGGGGCCGAACACCGGGGAGCTGTTTTTT.

In regard to this clone: At the DNA level, this CDR3 is encoded by other sequences in the same sample as well. V is TRBV19 and J is TRBJ2-3; D is possibly TRBD2 (5 bases). The germline gives CDR1 LNHDA, CDR2 SQIVND (reference sequence). The CDR3 is 12 residues long. The V gene lost 6 bases and the J gene lost 4 bases, with 8 bases spanning the gap. For the CDR3, the DNA is TGTGCCAGTAGCCGGACTGCAGATACGCAGTATTTT. Protein: CASSRTADTQYF.

DNA of the CDR3: TGTGCCAGTACCCCCTCTGGGGTCTGGACCGGGGAGCTGTTTTTT. Protein product: CASTPSGVWTGELFF. This chain connects TRBV19 to TRBJ2-2; D is ambiguous. V gave up 7 bases and J gave up 5 bases, with 17 bases separating them. This CDR3 has 15 residues. From germline, CDR1 is LNHDA and CDR2 SQIVND (reference sequence).

The gene calls are TRBV7-9 and TRBJ1-4, with D unclear. Germline assignment: CDR1 SEHNR and CDR2 FQNEAQ (reference sequence). The CDR3 has 14 residues. V shed 1 base and J shed 6 bases, with 9 bases lying between them. The CDR3 nucleotides read TGTGCCAGCAGCTTAGTAGGGCCTGATGAAAAACTGTTTTTT. This sequence encodes CASSLVGPDEKLFF. The whole variable domain, remainder taken from reference TRBV7-9 and TRBJ1-4, is DTGVSQNPRHKITKRGQNVTFRCDPISEHNRLYWYRQTLGQGPEFLTYFQNEAQLEKSRLLSDRFSAERPKGSFSTLEIQRTEQGDSAMYLCASSLVGPDEKLFFGSGTQLSVL.

Concerning this clone itself: A far larger clone differs by one base, so this is likely a read error. The chain is built from TRBV28 and TRBJ2-5; 13 positions agree with TRBD2. The CDR3 loop spans 15 amino acids. V was clipped by 5 bases and J by 0 bases; unmatched bases: 0. The V gene's germline CDR1 is MDHEN and CDR2 SYDVKM. CDR3 sequence reads: CASSGTSGDQETQYF. The CDR3 coding sequence is TGTGCCAGCAGTGGGACTAGCGGGGACCAAGAGACCCAGTACTTC.

This chain uses TRBV18 with TRBJ1-5; D is unresolved. This CDR3 is built from 16 residues. CDR1 and CDR2 from the germline V gene are KGHSH and LQKENI. V lost 2 bases to trimming and J lost 0 bases, with 11 bases between them. CDR3 bases: TGTGCCAGCTCACCATCGACACCTAATAGCAATCAGCCCCAGCATTTT. This gives the protein CASSPSTPNSNQPQHF.

This rearrangement joins TRBV4-1 to TRBJ2-7, with D tentatively TRBD2 (5 bases). CDR1 and CDR2 (germline): MGHRA, YSYEKL. This CDR3 contains 15 residues. The ends were cut back, 4 bases at V and 5 bases at J, with 18 bases in the middle. The CDR3 region is CASSPRGLGSDEQYF. DNA for the CDR3: TGCGCCAGCAGCCCCCGGGGTTTAGGGAGCGACGAGCAGTACTTC.

The gene calls are TRBV6-1 and TRBJ1-1, with no clear D. In germline, CDR1 is MNHNS, CDR2 SASEGT. The V end was cut by 0 bases, the J end by 13 bases, with 9 bases between. This CDR3 has 11 residues. The CDR3, as DNA: TGTGCCAGCAGTGAAGCATGGAATAATTTCTTT. Its protein product is CASSEAWNNFF.

The CDR3 protein is CASSFGQENIQYF. For the CDR3, the DNA is TGCGCCAGCAGCTTTGGCCAGGAAAACATTCAGTACTTC. This chain connects TRBV5-1 to TRBJ2-4, with D hard to call. Germline-derived CDR1 and CDR2 are SGHRS and YFSETQ. Trimming removed 2 bases at V and 5 bases at J, with 8 bases between. The CDR3 totals 13 residues.

The chain links TRBV14 to TRBJ2-3; D uncertain. The length of the CDR3 is 11 residues. Looked up from germline, CDR1 is SGHDN and CDR2 is FVKESK. Trimming cost V 2 bases and J 7 bases, with 4 bases left between them. The DNA for the CDR3 is TGTGCCAGCAGCCAAACAAATACGCAGTATTTT. Translated, it gives CASSQTNTQYF.

This chain joins TRBV6-6 and TRBJ1-5; D remains unclear. Between the trimmed V and J ends, which lost 0 bases and 9 bases, there was a span of 9 bases. The CDR3 covers 13 residues. Germline V CDR1 and CDR2: MNHNY, SVGAGI (reference sequence). The DNA for the CDR3 is TGTGCCAGCAGTTACTCTTCCGGGTTGCCCCAGCATTTT. As protein: CASSYSSGLPQHF.

The chain uses TRBV6-1 and TRBJ2-1; D is undetermined. The CDR3 is 14 residues long. The V end lost 7 bases, the J end lost 2 bases, and 12 bases lay between the germline ends. Germline V gives CDR1 MNHNS, CDR2 SASEGT. CDR3 in amino acids: CASIRNQAYNEQFF. CDR3 DNA sequence: TGTGCCAGCATCAGGAATCAGGCCTACAATGAGCAGTTCTTC.

This clone was observed a single time. J is TRBJ2-3 and V is TRBV6-1; D is possibly TRBD1 (5 bases). The CDR3 consists of 16 residues. The V and J ends lost 6 bases and 0 bases respectively, with 16 bases between them. Germline lookup yields CDR1 MNHNS and CDR2 SASEGT. Here the CDR3 DNA reads TGTGCCAGCAGGGAAAAGGGGTGGGCTAGCACAGATACGCAGTATTTT. Amino acids: CASREKGWASTDTQYF.

In this sample, this clone turned up once. This chain joins TRBV2 and TRBJ2-2, with D tentatively TRBD1 (5 bases). This CDR3 has 14 amino acids. Germline CDR1 is SNHLY and CDR2 is FYNNEI. V lost 7 bases, J lost 3 bases, and 12 bases lay in between. CDR3 sequence (DNA): TGTGCCAGCACCGGAGACAGTTACACCGGGGAGCTGTTTTTT. It codes for CASTGDSYTGELFF.

The chain combines TRBV6-6 with TRBJ1-3, with 9 nucleotides matching TRBD1. The CDR3 spans 15 residues. Germline V gene data show CDR1 as MNHNY and CDR2 as SVGAGI (reference sequence). J lost 4 bases, V lost 4 bases, and 5 bases had no gene match. In nucleotides, the CDR3 is TGTGCCAGCAGTTCCTTTACAGGGGGCGGAAACACCATATATTTT. This translates into CASSSFTGGGNTIYF.

The chain uses TRBV30 and TRBJ1-2; D possibly corresponds to TRBD1 (5 bases). Deletions cut 0 bases from V and 5 bases from J, with 13 bases between. The V gene's germline CDR1 is GTSNPN and CDR2 SVGIG (reference sequence). The CDR3 extends over 14 amino acids. CDR3 bases: TGTGCCTGGAGTGTACAGGCCGTTTATTATGGCTACACCTTC. This gives the protein CAWSVQAVYYGYTF.

The chain couples TRBV9 to TRBJ1-2; D gene unclear. Trimming removed 0 bases from V and 4 bases from J, with 10 bases in between. Germline V lookup: CDR1 SGDLS, CDR2 YYNGEE. The CDR3 extends over 14 amino acids. The CDR3 protein is CASSVVKGPYGYTF. The CDR3 bases are TGTGCCAGCAGCGTAGTTAAGGGTCCCTATGGCTACACCTTC.

V and J are TRBV29-1 and TRBJ2-7, with 10 bases identical to TRBD1. With 4 bases clipped from V and 7 bases from J, the junction kept 4 bases outside the gene matches. The CDR3 has 12 residues. Germline values: CDR1 SQVTM, CDR2 ANQGSEA. The CDR3 protein is CSVGTGGREQYF. The CDR3 DNA reads as TGCAGCGTTGGGACAGGGGGTCGAGAGCAGTACTTC.

The chain couples TRBV9 to TRBJ2-7, with a weak D call TRBD2 (5 bases). In germline, CDR1 is SGDLS, CDR2 YYNGEE. There are 15 residues in the CDR3. Trimming pared 0 bases from V and 0 bases from J, leaving 10 bases between. CDR3 DNA sequence: TGTGCCAGCAGCGTAGACTGGCGGGCCTCCTACGAGCAGTACTTC. It encodes CASSVDWRASYEQYF.

CDR3 bases: TGTGCCAGCTCACCACCGTCCAGGGAGATGCCCCTACAGTATTTT. Amino acid sequence: CASSPPSREMPLQYF. The genes are TRBV18 and TRBJ2-3; D could derive from TRBD1 or TRBD2 (5 bases each). V gave up 0 bases and J gave up 12 bases, with 19 bases separating them. From germline, CDR1 is KGHSH and CDR2 LQKENI. The CDR3 spans 15 residues.

This clone was observed a few times. The chain uses TRBV18 and TRBJ2-2, with D perhaps matching TRBD1 or TRBD2 (5 bases each). CDR1 is KGHSH, CDR2 LQKENI, per germline. There are 21 residues in the CDR3. V was clipped by 3 bases and J by 4 bases, with 30 bases between them. Written as DNA, the CDR3 is TGTGCCAGCTCACCGTCCCCAGCCAGACAGTCGCCAACTCGGGGCACCGGGGAGCTGTTTTTT. Amino acid sequence: CASSPSPARQSPTRGTGELFF.

In this sample, this clone turned up once. The genes are TRBV5-1 and TRBJ1-1; 7 nucleotides agree with TRBD1. The CDR3 covers 13 residues. The J segment lost 4 bases and the V segment lost 4 bases, leaving 4 bases of the junction unmatched. Germline V gives CDR1 SGHRS, CDR2 YFSETQ. In DNA, the CDR3 is TGCGCCAGCAGCGTACAGGGGAGCACTGAAGCTTTCTTT. Its protein product is CASSVQGSTEAFF.